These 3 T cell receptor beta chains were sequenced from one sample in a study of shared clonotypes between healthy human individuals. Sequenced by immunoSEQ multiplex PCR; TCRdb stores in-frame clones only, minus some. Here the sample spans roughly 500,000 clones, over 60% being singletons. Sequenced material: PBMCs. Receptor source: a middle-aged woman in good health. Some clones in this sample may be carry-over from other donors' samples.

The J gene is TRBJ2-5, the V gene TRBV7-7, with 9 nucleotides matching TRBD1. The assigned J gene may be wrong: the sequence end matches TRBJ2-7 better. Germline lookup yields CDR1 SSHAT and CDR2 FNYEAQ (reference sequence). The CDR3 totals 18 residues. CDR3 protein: CASRWTGVRKGYNYEQYF. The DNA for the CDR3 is TGTGCCAGCAGGTGGACAGGGGTACGGAAAGGGTATAACTACGAGCAGTACTTC.

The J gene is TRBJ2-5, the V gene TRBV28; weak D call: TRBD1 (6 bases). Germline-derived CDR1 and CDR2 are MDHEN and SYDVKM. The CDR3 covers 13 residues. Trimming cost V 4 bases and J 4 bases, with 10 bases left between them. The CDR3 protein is CASSSTGSETQYF. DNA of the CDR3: TGTGCCAGCAGTTCCACAGGGTCAGAGACCCAGTACTTC.

CDR3 nucleotides: TGTGCCAGCAGCCCGACAGGGGATGGCTACACCTTC. Its translation: CASSPTGDGYTF. The rearrangement joins TRBV7-9 to TRBJ1-2, with 8 bases identical to TRBD1. The CDR3 has 12 amino acids. Germline lookup yields CDR1 SEHNR and CDR2 FQNEAQ (reference sequence). The V and J ends lost 5 bases and 6 bases, in that order; junction bases with no gene match: 2.